The 21 T cell receptor beta chains reported below all come from one sample, sequenced in a study of T cell repertoires in cytomegalovirus infection. MiXCR was run by TCRdb on the reads, yielding one entry per CDR3 protein. The sample gives approximately 500,000 distinct CDR3 sequences, around 30% of which show up once; roughly a sixth is in the top ten. Their antigens are not known. The sample here was cultured PBMCs, taken from culture after CMV antigen stimulation. The source is a human donor in good health (CMV status not recorded). Some clones in this sample may be carry-over from other donors' samples.

The table lists this clonotype with a few counts. The chain carries TRBV7-8 and TRBJ1-5; no definite D call. Trimming took 3 bases from V and 5 from J, leaving 8 bases between them. CDR3 length: 13 amino acids. The germline CDR1 and CDR2 sequences are SGHVS and FQNEAQ. Written as DNA, the CDR3 is TGTGCCAGCAGCTTCAAGGGAGATCAGCCCCAGCATTTT. Its protein product is CASSFKGDQPQHF.

This clonotype was seen only a few times. The chain has TRBV30 and TRBJ2-3; D not resolved. Trimming shortened V by 4 bases and J by 1 base, and 12 bases separated the two germline ends. The V gene's germline CDR1 is GTSNPN and CDR2 SVGIG (reference sequence). This CDR3 has 14 amino acids. The CDR3 DNA reads as TGTGCCTGGACCTCAGTTGGGGGCACAGATACGCAGTATTTT. It is translated as CAWTSVGGTDTQYF.

The chain is built from TRBV7-3 and TRBJ1-1; 8 bases agree with TRBD1. The V and J ends lost 4 bases and 5 bases, in that order; junction bases with no gene match: 15. The CDR3 loop spans 17 amino acids. The V gene's germline CDR1 is SGHTA and CDR2 FQGTGA. The CDR3 loop is CASSSPAGSGGRTEAFF. The CDR3 DNA follows: TGTGCCAGCAGCTCGCCCGCCGGGTCAGGGGGCAGGACTGAAGCTTTCTTT.

The rearrangement joins TRBV9 to TRBJ2-1, with 7 bases aligning to TRBD1. With 4 bases clipped from V and 3 bases from J, the junction kept 10 bases outside the gene matches. The CDR3 loop spans 16 amino acids. The germline V gene has CDR1 SGDLS and CDR2 YYNGEE. The CDR3 region is CASSTGTDRFYNEQFF. The CDR3 DNA reads TGTGCCAGCAGCACCGGTACGGACAGGTTCTACAATGAGCAGTTCTTC.

This clonotype was detected once. The gene calls are TRBV6-2 or TRBV6-3 and TRBJ2-6; D is ambiguous. CDR3 length: 12 residues. Germline V CDR1 and CDR2: MNHEY, SVGEGT. V was trimmed by 9 bases and J by 2 bases, leaving 5 bases between them. The CDR3 nucleotides read TGTGCCAGACTCACTGGGGCCAACGTCCTGACTTTC. It yields the protein CARLTGANVLTF.

The rearrangement joins TRBV27 to TRBJ2-3; no reliable D call. V was clipped by 0 bases and J by 3 bases, with 13 bases between them. CDR1 and CDR2 (germline): MNHEY, SMNVEV (reference sequence). This CDR3 comprises 16 residues. The CDR3 loop is CASSLSALEPTDTQYF. The CDR3 DNA follows: TGTGCCAGCAGTTTATCTGCCTTAGAGCCTACAGATACGCAGTATTTT.

V and J are TRBV6-6 and TRBJ1-5; maybe TRBD1 (6 bases). Germline V gene sequence: CDR1 MNHNY, CDR2 SVGAGI (reference sequence). CDR3 length equals 13 residues. Trimming pared 6 bases from V and 6 bases from J, leaving 12 bases between. This CDR3 reads CASRLQGSQPQHF. CDR3 nucleotides: TGTGCCAGCAGACTGCAGGGGTCTCAGCCCCAGCATTTT.

The V and J genes are TRBV29-1 and TRBJ1-2; D unresolved. Germline assignment: CDR1 SQVTM and CDR2 ANQGSEA. V shed 1 base and J shed 1 base, with 16 bases lying between them. The CDR3 has 16 residues. Here the CDR3 DNA reads TGCAGCGTTGAAGGGTCCCGGGCAGGAATTAACTATGGCTACACCTTC. It codes for CSVEGSRAGINYGYTF.

V and J are TRBV29-1 and TRBJ2-6; D is unresolved. V was clipped by 7 bases and J by 5 bases, with 9 bases between them. The CDR3 has 12 residues. Germline V lookup: CDR1 SQVTM, CDR2 ANQGSEA. The CDR3 coding sequence is TGCAGCGCCGTAGGAAGGGCCAACGTCCTGACTTTC. Protein sequence: CSAVGRANVLTF.

This clonotype has just a few counts. This chain connects TRBV2 to TRBJ2-5; 8 nucleotides match TRBD2. The CDR3 runs to 15 residues. Germline-derived CDR1 and CDR2 are SNHLY and FYNNEI. J was trimmed by 1 base and V by 7 bases; bases with no gene match: 8. Here the CDR3 reads CASTGGGVTQETQYF. The CDR3 bases are TGTGCCAGCACCGGGGGGGGAGTTACCCAAGAGACCCAGTACTTC.

Written as DNA, the CDR3 is TGTGCCAGCACTCCGAGGGGTCCCCCAGAGACCCAGTACTTC. Translation gives CASTPRGPPETQYF. The J gene is TRBJ2-5, the V gene TRBV6-5; D might be TRBD1 or TRBD2, each matching 5 bases. Trimming took off 7 bases at V and 4 bases at J, with 16 bases between the two ends. CDR1 MNHEY and CDR2 SVGAGI come from the germline V gene. The CDR3 is 14 residues long.

This chain connects TRBV5-1 to TRBJ2-1; no clear D gene. CDR1 is SGHRS and CDR2 is YFSETQ in the germline V gene. V was trimmed by 4 bases and J by 4 bases, leaving 15 bases between them. CDR3 length: 15 amino acids. The CDR3 loop is CASSKDTSRYNEQFF. The CDR3 bases are TGCGCCAGCAGCAAAGACACGTCCCGGTACAATGAGCAGTTCTTC.

This clonotype came up a few times. The genes are TRBV27 and TRBJ2-7, with TRBD2 as a possible D gene (5 bases). Germline values: CDR1 MNHEY, CDR2 SMNVEV (reference sequence). V was shortened by 3 bases and J by 7 bases, with 22 bases between the two germline ends. CDR3 length equals 16 residues. The CDR3 region is CASSFIPRLALYEQYF. CDR3 coding DNA: TGTGCCAGCAGTTTCATTCCCCGGCTAGCTCTGTATGAGCAGTACTTC.

The V call is TRBV7-2, the J call TRBJ1-6; D is ambiguous. The CDR3 loop spans 13 amino acids. Trimming took off 2 bases at V and 6 bases at J, with 5 bases between the two ends. In germline, CDR1 is SGHTA, CDR2 FQGNSA. DNA of the CDR3: TGTGCCAGCAGCTTATGGTCTAATTCACCCCTCCACTTT. It is translated as CASSLWSNSPLHF. Filled out from reference TRBV7-2 and TRBJ1-6, the complete variable domain reads GAGVSQSPSNKVTEKGKDVELRCDPISGHTALYWYRQSLGQGLEFLIYFQGNSAPDKSGLPSDRFSAERTGGSVSTLTIQRTQQEDSAVYLCASSLWSNSPLHFGNGTRLTVT.

This clonotype was observed a few times. J is TRBJ2-1 and V is TRBV28, with 8 nucleotides matching TRBD2. CDR1 and CDR2 from the germline V gene are MDHEN and SYDVKM. The CDR3 contains 16 residues. The V segment lost 5 bases and the J segment 5 bases; nucleotides outside the gene matches: 11. In DNA form, the CDR3 reads TGTGCCAGCAGTCCTTCAGGCGGGACTAGGGACAATGAGCAGTTCTTC. It translates to CASSPSGGTRDNEQFF.

The chain carries TRBV28 and TRBJ1-2; D may be TRBD1 (5 bases). Trimming removed 4 bases from V and 8 bases from J, with 23 bases in between. Germline CDR1 and CDR2: MDHEN and SYDVKM. CDR3 length: 16 amino acids. CDR3 loop: CASSSFGEGPSRGYTF. DNA for the CDR3: TGTGCCAGCAGTTCGTTTGGAGAGGGGCCCTCAAGGGGCTACACCTTC.

This clonotype showed up many times. This chain uses TRBV28 with TRBJ1-5; D remains ambiguous. CDR1 and CDR2 (germline): MDHEN, SYDVKM. This CDR3 is built from 16 residues. V dropped 5 bases and J dropped 2 bases, with 16 bases sitting between them. CDR3 DNA sequence: TGTGCCAGCAGTAGAAGGTCGGGGTTAGGCAATCAGCCCCAGCATTTT. Its translation: CASSRRSGLGNQPQHF.

The sample holds a few counts of this clonotype. The chain combines TRBV6-2 or TRBV6-3 with TRBJ2-1; TRBD2 matches 7 bases. This CDR3 comprises 16 residues. CDR1 is MNHEY, CDR2 SVGEGT, per germline. The V and J ends lost 3 bases and 7 bases, in that order; junction bases with no gene match: 12. In DNA form, the CDR3 reads TGTGCCAGCAGTTATCCTTCCGTGGCGGGAGTAAATGAGCAGTTCTTC. Translated: CASSYPSVAGVNEQFF.

This clonotype was seen ten or more times. This chain links TRBV7-2 with TRBJ2-2, with 10 positions matching TRBD2. CDR3 length: 16 amino acids. Germline values: CDR1 SGHTA, CDR2 FQGNSA. The trim removed 3 bases at V and 4 bases at J, leaving 5 bases unmatched. The CDR3 protein is CASSLGAGGPTGELFF. CDR3 nucleotide sequence: TGTGCCAGCAGCTTGGGAGCGGGAGGGCCCACCGGGGAGCTGTTTTTT.

This clonotype appeared a few times. The V call is TRBV7-2, the J call TRBJ1-3; D is ambiguous. Germline V gives CDR1 SGHTA, CDR2 FQGNSA. Trimming removed 2 bases from V and 7 bases from J, with 6 bases in between. The CDR3 is made up of 12 amino acids. The CDR3 protein is CASSLTPNTIYF. The CDR3 DNA is TGTGCCAGCAGCTTAACCCCCAACACCATATATTTT. The complete variable domain, with remaining parts taken from reference TRBV7-2 and TRBJ1-3, reads GAGVSQSPSNKVTEKGKDVELRCDPISGHTALYWYRQSLGQGLEFLIYFQGNSAPDKSGLPSDRFSAERTGGSVSTLTIQRTQQEDSAVYLCASSLTPNTIYFGEGSWLTVV.

This chain connects TRBV5-4 to TRBJ1-2, with D possibly matching TRBD1 (5 bases). The germline V gene has CDR1 SGHNT and CDR2 YYREEE (reference sequence). CDR3 length equals 17 residues. Trimming removed 4 bases at V and 0 bases at J, with 19 bases between. The CDR3 spells CASSPYAGGQANYGYTF. CDR3 coding DNA: TGTGCCAGCAGCCCCTACGCCGGGGGTCAAGCTAACTATGGCTACACCTTC.